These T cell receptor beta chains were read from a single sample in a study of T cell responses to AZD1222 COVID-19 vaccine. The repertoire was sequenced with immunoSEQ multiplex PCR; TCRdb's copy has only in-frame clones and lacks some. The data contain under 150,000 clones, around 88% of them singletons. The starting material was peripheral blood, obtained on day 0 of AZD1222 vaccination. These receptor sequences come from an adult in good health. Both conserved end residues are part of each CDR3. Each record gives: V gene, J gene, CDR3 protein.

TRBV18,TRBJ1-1,CASSPYEEAEAFF
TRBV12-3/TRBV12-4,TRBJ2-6,CASTLGANVLTF
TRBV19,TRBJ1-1,CASSRDRENTEAFF
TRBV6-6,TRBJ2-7,CASTKAGFQNEQYF
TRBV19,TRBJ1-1,CASTSRMNTEAFF
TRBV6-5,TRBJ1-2,CASSYTPAGVTYGYTF
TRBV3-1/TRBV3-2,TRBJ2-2,CASKYGGETGELFF
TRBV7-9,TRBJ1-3,CASSLARASSGNTIYF
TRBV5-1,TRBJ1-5,CASSFSGKDQPQHF
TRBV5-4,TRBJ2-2,CASSRISGYANTGELFF
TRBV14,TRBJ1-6,CASSRSGTGRSPLHF
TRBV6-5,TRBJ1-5,CASRSRDSSNQPQHF
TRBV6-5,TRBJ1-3,CASKGALSGNTIYF
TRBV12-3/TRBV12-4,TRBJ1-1,CASSYLNTEAFF
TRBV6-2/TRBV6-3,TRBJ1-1,CASSSRDRGKGNTEAFF
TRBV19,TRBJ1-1,CASSAQGGTEAFF
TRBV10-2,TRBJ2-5,CASSSAGVAETQYF
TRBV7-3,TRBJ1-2,CASNLGGQGTYGYTF
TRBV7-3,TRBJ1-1,CASSPGTLGGRNTEAFF
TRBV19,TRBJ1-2,CASSHNNYGYTF
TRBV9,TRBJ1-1,CASSVVSSGGNTEAFF
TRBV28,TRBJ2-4,CASSPQGIAKNIQYF
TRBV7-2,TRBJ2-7,CASSFSGGYEQYF
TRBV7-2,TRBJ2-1,CASSFQISLEQFF
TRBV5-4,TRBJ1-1,CASSRDRERTEAFF
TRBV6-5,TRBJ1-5,CASSDSGGNQPQHF
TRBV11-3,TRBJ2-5,CASSLVAGGPQETQYF
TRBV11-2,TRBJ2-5,CASSLGQGLMRLQETQYF
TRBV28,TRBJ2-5,CASSLLIFGGPNGETQYF
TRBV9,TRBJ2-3,CASSGDTAGDTQYF
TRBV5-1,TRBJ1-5,CASSLGPDHPQHF
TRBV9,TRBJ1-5,CASSATVGDSSNQPQHF
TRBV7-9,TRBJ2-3,CASSLFPPKGQLGDTQYF
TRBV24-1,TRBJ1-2,CATSDYTQGNGYTF
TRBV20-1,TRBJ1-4,CSSGGTTNEKLFF
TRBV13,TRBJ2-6,CASSALGQRGANVLTF
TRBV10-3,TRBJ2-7,CAISERRGYEQYF
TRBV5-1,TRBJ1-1,CASSLKSGTLATEAFF
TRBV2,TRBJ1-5,CASKGQVNQPQHF
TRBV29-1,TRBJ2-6,CSVVNRALSGANVLTF
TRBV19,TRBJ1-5,CASSRAGRENQPQHF
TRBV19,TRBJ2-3,CASSIGLATKPQYF
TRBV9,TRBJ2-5,CASSVRGQETQYF
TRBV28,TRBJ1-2,CASSLHISPYGYTF
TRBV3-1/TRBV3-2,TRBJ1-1,CASSPRTNTEAFF
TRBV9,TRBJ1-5,CASSGQGEVGPQHF
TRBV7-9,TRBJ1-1,CASSPTVEAFF
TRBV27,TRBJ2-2,CASRGGQGIRLNTGELFF
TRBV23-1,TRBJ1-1,CASSQKHTGEWNTEAFF
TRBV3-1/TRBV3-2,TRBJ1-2,CASSQDGPVNGYTF
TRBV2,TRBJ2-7,CATGTVSSYEQYF
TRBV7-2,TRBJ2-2,CASTQGGYTGELFF
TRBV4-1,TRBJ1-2,CASSQDPANYGYTF